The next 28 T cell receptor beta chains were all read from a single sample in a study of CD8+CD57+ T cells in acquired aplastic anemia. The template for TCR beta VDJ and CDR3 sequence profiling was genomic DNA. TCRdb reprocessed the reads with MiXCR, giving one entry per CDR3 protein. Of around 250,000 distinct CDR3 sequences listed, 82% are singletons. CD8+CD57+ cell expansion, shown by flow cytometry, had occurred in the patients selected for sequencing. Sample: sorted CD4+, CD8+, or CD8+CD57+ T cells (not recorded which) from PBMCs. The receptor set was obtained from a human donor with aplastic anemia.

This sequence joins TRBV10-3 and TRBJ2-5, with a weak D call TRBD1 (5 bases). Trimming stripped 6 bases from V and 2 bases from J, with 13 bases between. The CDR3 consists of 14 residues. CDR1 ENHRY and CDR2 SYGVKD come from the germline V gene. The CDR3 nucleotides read TGTGCCATCAGGCAGGGTTCAGGGCAAGAGACCCAGTACTTC. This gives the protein CAIRQGSGQETQYF.

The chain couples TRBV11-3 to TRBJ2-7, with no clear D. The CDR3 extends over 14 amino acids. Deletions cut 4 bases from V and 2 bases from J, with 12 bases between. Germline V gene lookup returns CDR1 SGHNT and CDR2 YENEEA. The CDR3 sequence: CASSCRRTAYEQYF. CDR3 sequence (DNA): TGTGCCAGCAGCTGCCGTCGCACAGCCTACGAGCAGTACTTC.

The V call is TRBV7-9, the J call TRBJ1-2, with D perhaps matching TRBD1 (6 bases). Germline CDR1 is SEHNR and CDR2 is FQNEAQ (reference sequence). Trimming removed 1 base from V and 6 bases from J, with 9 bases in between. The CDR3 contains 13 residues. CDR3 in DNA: TGTGCCAGCAGCTTAGGTAGGGGGGATGGCTACACCTTC. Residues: CASSLGRGDGYTF.

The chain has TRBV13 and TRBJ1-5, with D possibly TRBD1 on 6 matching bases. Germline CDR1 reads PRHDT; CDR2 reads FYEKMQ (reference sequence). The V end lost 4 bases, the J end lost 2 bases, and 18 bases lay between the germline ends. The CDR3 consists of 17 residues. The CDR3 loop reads CASSSPYLRQGNQPQHF. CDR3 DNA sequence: TGTGCCAGCAGCTCACCCTACTTACGACAGGGCAATCAGCCCCAGCATTTT.

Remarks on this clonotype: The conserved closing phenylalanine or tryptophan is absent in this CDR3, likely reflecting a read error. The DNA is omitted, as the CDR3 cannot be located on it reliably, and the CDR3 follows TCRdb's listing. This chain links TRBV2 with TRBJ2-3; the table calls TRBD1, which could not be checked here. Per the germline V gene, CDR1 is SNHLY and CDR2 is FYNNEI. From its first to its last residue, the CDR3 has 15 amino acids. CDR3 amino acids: CASSEGGMHEQFYEP.

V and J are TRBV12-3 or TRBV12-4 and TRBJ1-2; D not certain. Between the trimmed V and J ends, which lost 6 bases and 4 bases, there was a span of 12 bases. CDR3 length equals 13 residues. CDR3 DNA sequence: TGTGCCAGCAGCCGTGACAAATTCTATGGCTACACCTTC. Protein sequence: CASSRDKFYGYTF.

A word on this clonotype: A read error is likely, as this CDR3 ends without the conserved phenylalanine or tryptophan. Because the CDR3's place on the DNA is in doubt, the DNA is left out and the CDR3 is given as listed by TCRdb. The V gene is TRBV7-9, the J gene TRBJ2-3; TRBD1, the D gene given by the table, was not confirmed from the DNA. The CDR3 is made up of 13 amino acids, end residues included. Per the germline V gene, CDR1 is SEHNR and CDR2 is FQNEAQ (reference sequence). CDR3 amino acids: CASSFERTGGSDV.

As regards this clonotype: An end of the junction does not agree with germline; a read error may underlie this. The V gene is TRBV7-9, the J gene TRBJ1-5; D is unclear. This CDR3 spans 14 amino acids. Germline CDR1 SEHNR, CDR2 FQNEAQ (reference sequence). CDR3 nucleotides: TGTGCCAGCAGCGGTCCTCTAGCGGGAAAGCCCGAGCATTTT. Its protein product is CASSGPLAGKPEHF.

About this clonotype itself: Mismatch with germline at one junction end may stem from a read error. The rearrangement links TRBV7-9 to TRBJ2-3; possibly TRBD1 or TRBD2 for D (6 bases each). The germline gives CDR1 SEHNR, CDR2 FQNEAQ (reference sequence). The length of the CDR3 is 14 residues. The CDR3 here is CASSSGRGGPTQYF. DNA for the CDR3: TGTGCCAGCAGCTCCGGGAGAGGGGGACCGACGCAATATTTT.

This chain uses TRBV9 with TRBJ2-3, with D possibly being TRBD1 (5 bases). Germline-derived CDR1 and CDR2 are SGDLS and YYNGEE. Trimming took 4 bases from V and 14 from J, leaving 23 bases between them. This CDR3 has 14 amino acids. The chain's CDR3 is CASSLGADTHTLYF. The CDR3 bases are TGTGCCAGCAGCTTAGGGGCAGATACGCATACGTTGTATTTT. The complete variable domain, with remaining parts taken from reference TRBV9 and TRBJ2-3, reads DSGVTQTPKHLITATGQRVTLRCSPRSGDLSVYWYQQSLDQGLQFLIQYYNGEERAKGNILERFSAQQFPDLHSELNLSSLELGDSALYFCASSLGADTHTLYFGPGTRLTVL.

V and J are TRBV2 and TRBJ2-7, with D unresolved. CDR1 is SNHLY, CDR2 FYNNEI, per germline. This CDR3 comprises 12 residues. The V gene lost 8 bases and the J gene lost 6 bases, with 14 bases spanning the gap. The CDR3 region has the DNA TGTGCCAGCGGGGTAGATGGAGCCGAGCAGTACGTC. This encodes CASGVDGAEQYV.

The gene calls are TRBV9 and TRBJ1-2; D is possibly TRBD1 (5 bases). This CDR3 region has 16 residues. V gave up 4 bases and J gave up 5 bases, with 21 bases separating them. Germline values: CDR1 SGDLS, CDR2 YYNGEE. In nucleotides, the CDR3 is TGTGCCAGCAGCTTTGTGGCCTGGGGCAATGAGTATGGCTACACCTTC. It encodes CASSFVAWGNEYGYTF.

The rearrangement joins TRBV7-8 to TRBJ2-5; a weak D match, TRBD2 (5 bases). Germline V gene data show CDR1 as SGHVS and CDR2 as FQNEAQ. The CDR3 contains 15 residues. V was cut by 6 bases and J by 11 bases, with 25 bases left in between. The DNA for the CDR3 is TGTGCCAGCAGTTTAAGCGGCACTTGGGGAGAGAAACAGTACTTC. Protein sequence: CASSLSGTWGEKQYF.

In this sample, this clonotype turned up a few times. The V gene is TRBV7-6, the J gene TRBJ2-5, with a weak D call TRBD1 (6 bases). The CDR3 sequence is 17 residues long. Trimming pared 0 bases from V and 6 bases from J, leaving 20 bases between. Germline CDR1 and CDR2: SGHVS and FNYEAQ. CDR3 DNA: TGTGCCAGCAGCTTAGCCCACGGGACAAAAGAGACCCAGACCCAGTACTTC. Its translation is CASSLAHGTKETQTQYF.

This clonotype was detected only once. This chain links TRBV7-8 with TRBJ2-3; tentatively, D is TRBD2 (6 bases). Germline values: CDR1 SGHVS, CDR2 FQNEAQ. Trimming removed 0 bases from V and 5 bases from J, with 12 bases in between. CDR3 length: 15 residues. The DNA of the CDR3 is TGTGCCAGCAGCTTAGCGGGAGGTCGCGAAGATACGCAGTATTTT. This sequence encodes CASSLAGGREDTQYF.

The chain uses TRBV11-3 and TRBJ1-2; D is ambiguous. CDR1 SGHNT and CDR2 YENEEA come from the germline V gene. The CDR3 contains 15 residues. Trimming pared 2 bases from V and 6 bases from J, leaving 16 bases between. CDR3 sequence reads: CASSLKLGADHGYTF. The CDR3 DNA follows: TGTGCCAGCAGCTTAAAACTGGGAGCCGACCATGGCTACACCTTC. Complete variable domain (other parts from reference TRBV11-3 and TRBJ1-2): EAGVVQSPRYKIIEKKQPVAFWCNPISGHNTLYWYLQNLGQGPELLIRYENEEAVDDSQLPKDRFSAERLKGVDSTLKIQPAELGDSAVYLCASSLKLGADHGYTFGSGTRLTVV.

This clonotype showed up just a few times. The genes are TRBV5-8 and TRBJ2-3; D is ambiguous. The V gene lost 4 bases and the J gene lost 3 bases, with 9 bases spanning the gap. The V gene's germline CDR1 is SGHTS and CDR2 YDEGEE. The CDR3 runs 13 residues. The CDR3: CASSVERTDTQYF. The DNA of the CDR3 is TGTGCCAGCAGCGTGGAGAGGACAGATACGCAGTATTTT.

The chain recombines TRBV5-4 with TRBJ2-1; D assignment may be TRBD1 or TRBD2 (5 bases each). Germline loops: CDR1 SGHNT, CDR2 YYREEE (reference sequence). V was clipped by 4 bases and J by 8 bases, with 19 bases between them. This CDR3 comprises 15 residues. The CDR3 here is CASSPSQGGIDEQFF. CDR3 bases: TGTGCCAGCAGCCCTAGCCAGGGCGGCATAGATGAGCAGTTCTTC. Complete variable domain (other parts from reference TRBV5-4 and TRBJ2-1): ETGVTQSPTHLIKTRGQQVTLRCSSQSGHNTVSWYQQALGQGPQFIFQYYREEENGRGNFPPRFSGLQFPNYSSELNVNALELDDSALYLCASSPSQGGIDEQFFGPGTRLTVL.

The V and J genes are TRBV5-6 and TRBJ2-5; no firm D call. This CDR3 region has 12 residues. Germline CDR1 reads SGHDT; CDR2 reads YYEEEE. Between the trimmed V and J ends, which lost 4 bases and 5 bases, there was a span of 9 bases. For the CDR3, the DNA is TGTGCCAGCAGCGTGGCCGGGGAGACCCAGTACTTC. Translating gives CASSVAGETQYF.

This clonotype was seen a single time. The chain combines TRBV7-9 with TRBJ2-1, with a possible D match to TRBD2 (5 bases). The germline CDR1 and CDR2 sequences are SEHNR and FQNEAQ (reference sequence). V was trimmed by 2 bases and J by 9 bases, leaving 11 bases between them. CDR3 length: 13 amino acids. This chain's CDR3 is CASSLNGEGEQFF. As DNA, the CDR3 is TGTGCCAGCAGCTTAAATGGTGAGGGTGAGCAGTTCTTC.

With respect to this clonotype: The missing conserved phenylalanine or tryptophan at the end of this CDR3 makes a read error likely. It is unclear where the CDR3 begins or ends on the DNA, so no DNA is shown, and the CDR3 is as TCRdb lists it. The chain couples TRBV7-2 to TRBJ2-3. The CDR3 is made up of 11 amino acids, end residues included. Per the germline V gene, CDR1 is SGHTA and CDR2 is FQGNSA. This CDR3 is CASSSPATETV.

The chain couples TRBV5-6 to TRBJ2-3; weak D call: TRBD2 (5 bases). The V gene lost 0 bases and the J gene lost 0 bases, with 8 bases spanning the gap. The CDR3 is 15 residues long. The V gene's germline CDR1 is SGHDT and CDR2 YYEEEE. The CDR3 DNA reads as TGTGCCAGCAGCTTGGAGAGGGCTAGCACAGATACGCAGTATTTT. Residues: CASSLERASTDTQYF.

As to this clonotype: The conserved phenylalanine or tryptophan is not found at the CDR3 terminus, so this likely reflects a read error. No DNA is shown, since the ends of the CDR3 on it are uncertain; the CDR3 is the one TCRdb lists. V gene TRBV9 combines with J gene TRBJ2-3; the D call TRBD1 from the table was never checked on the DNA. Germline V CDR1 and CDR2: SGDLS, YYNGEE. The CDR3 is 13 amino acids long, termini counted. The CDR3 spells CASSVGAARNQPL.

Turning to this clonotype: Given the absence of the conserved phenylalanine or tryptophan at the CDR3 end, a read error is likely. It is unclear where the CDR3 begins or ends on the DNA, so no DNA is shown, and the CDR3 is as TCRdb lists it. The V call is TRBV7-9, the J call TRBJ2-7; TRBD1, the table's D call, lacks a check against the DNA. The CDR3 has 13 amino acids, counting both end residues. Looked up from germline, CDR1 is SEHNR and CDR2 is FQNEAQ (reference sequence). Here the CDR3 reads CASSGASTYELYP.

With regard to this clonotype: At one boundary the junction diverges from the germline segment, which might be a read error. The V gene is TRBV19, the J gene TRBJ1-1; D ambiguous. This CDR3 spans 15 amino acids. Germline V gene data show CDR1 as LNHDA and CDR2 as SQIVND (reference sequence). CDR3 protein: CASSIDIAANTEAFF. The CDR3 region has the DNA TGTGCCAGTAGCATAGATATCGCAGCCAACACTGAGGCTTTCTTC.

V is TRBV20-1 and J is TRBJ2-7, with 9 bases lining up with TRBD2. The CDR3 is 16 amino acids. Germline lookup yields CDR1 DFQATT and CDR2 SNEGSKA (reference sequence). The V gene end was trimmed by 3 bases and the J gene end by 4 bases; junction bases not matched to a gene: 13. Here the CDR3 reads CSASVLAGSGVYEQYF. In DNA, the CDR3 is TGCAGTGCTAGCGTTCTAGCGGGAAGCGGAGTATACGAGCAGTACTTC.

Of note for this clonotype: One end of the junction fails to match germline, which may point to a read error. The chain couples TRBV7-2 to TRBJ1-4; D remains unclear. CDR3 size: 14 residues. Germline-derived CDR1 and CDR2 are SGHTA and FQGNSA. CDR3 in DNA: TGTGCCAGCAGCTTAGTCTCAACTACTGAAACGCTGTTGTTT. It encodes CASSLVSTTETLLF.

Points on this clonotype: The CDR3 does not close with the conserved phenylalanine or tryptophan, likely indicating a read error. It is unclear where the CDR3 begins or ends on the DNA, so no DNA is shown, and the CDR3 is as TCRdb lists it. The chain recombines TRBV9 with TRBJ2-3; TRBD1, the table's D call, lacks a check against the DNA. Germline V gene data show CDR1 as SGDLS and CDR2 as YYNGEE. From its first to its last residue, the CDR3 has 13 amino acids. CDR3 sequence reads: CASSPKDRGLQSL.